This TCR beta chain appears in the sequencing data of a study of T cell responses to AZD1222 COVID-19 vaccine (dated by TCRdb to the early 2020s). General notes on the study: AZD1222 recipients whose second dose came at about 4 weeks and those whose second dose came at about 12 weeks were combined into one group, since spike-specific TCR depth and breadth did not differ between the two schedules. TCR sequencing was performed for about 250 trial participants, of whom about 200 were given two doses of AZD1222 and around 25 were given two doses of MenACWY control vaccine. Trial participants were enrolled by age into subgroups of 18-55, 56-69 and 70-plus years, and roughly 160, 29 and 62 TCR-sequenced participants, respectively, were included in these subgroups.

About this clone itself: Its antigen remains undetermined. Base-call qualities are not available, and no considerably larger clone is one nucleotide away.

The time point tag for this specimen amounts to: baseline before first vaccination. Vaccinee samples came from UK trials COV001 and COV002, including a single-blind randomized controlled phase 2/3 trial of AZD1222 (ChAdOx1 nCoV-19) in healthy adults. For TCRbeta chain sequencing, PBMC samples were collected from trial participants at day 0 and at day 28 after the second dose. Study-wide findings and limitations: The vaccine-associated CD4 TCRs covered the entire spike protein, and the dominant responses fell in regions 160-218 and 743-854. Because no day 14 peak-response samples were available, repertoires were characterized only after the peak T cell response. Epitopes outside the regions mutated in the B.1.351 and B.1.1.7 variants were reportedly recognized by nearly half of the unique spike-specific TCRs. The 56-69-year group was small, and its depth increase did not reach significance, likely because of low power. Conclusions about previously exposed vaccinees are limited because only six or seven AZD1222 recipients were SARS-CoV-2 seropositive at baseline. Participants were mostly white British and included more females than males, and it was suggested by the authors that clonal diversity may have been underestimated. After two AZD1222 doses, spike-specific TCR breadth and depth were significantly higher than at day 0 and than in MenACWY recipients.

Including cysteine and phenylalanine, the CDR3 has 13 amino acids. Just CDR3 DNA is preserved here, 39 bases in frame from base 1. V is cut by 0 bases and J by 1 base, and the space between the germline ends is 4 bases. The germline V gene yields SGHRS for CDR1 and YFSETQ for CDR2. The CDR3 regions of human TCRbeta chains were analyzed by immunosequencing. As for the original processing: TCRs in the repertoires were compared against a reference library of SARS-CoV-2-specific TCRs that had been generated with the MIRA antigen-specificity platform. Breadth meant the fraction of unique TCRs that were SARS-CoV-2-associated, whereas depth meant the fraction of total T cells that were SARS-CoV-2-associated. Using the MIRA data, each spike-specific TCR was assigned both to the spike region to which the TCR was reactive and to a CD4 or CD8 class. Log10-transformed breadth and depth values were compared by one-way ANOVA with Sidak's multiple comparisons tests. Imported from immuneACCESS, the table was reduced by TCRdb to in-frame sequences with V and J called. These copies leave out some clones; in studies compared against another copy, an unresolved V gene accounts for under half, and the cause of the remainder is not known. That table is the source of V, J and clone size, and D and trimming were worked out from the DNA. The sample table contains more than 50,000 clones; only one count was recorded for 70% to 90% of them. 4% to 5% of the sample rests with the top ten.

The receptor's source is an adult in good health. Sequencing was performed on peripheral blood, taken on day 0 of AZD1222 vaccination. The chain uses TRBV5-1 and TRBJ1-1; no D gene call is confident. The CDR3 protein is CASSLESNTEAFF. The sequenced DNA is TGCGCCAGCAGCTTGGAGTCGAACACTGAAGCTTTCTTT.